Below, 18 T cell receptor beta chains from the same sample are listed, as sequenced in a study of T cells expressing NK-cell markers. TCRdb re-called the 5' RACE reads and shows each CDR3 protein once, DNA omitted. This repertoire comprises just under 150,000 distinct CDR3 sequences; its ten largest clones make up roughly an eighth. The specimen sequenced was blood T cells: a sorted CD56 or NKG2C T cell subset, CD4+ or CD8+ T cells, or bulk PBMC T cells (not recorded which). The origin of the receptors is a man aged 18 to 35 in good health.

This sequence joins TRBV11-2 and TRBJ2-1; TCRdb outputs TRBD1, but without DNA this stays unchecked. The germline V gene encodes CDR1 SGHAT and CDR2 FQNNGV. There are 16 residues in the CDR3. The CDR3 loop reads CASSSPDRVNKNEQFF.

This sequence joins TRBV9 and TRBJ2-2. The germline V gene encodes CDR1 SGDLS and CDR2 YYNGEE. This CDR3 is 14 amino acids long. This CDR3 is CASSVGGGPGELFF.

The chain uses TRBV11-2 and TRBJ2-5; the TCRdb call, TRBD2, lacks DNA for checking. Germline CDR1 is SGHAT and CDR2 is FQNNGV. There are 15 residues in the CDR3. This chain's CDR3 is CASNGEAAIQETQYF.

The J gene is TRBJ2-3, the V gene TRBV4-2; the TCRdb call, TRBD2, lacks DNA for checking. CDR1 and CDR2 (germline): LGHNA, YNFKEQ. CDR3 length: 16 amino acids. CDR3 residues: CASSQDVAGSTDTQYF.

The J gene is TRBJ2-5, the V gene TRBV5-6; TCRdb picks TRBD2, but there is no DNA to check that call. From germline, CDR1 is SGHDT and CDR2 YYEEEE. There are 15 residues in the CDR3. The CDR3 sequence is CASSEQAGVGETQYF.

V gene TRBV4-3 combines with J gene TRBJ2-1; checking the TCRdb D call of TRBD1 is not possible without DNA. Germline CDR1 LGHNA, CDR2 YSLEER. The CDR3 is 13 amino acids. This CDR3 is CASSPSDGGLQFF.

The rearrangement joins TRBV19 to TRBJ2-2. The CDR3 contains 16 residues. Germline values: CDR1 LNHDA, CDR2 SQIVND (reference sequence). CDR3 residues: CASSPTWGANTGELFF.

The chain has TRBV19 and TRBJ2-3. Germline CDR1 LNHDA, CDR2 SQIVND (reference sequence). The CDR3 runs to 16 residues. CDR3 loop: CASSIGVRTASDTQYF. The complete variable domain, with remaining parts taken from reference TRBV19 and TRBJ2-3, reads DGGITQSPKYLFRKEGQNVTLSCEQNLNHDAMYWYRQDPGQGLRLIYYSQIVNDFQKGDIAEGYSVSREKKESFPLTVTSAQKNPTAFYLCASSIGVRTASDTQYFGPGTRLTVL.

The rearrangement joins TRBV9 to TRBJ2-3; as DNA is missing, the TRBD1 call by TCRdb cannot be tested. CDR1 and CDR2 from the germline V gene are SGDLS and YYNGEE. The CDR3 covers 16 residues. The chain's CDR3 is CASSTGQGQATDTQYF.

The chain couples TRBV11-1 to TRBJ1-1. CDR1 is SGHAT, CDR2 FQDESV, per germline (reference sequence). The CDR3 sequence is 15 residues long. This chain's CDR3 is CASSETRGPHIEAFF.

The chain links TRBV5-1 to TRBJ2-7; TCRdb returns TRBD2, unconfirmable since there is no DNA. The CDR3 consists of 17 residues. The germline V gene has CDR1 SGHRS and CDR2 YFSETQ. The CDR3 spells CASSYDGAGTVIYEQYF.

The rearrangement joins TRBV11-2 to TRBJ2-1; absent DNA, TCRdb's TRBD2 call cannot be checked. Germline-derived CDR1 and CDR2 are SGHAT and FQNNGV. CDR3 length: 19 amino acids. CDR3 residues: CASSPHPRTSGRFSNEQFF.

V usage is TRBV3-1 and J usage is TRBJ2-1. Germline values: CDR1 LGHDT, CDR2 YNNKEL (reference sequence). The CDR3 contains 16 residues. CDR3 sequence: CASSGPRLAPNNEQFF.

The chain couples TRBV14 to TRBJ2-5. Germline-derived CDR1 and CDR2 are SGHDN and FVKESK. The CDR3 contains 13 residues. This chain's CDR3 is CASSLLYQETQYF.

The chain is built from TRBV29-1 and TRBJ2-1; with no DNA, the TCRdb D assignment of TRBD1 cannot be verified. Germline CDR1 reads SQVTM; CDR2 reads ANQGSEA. CDR3 size: 16 residues. This CDR3 is CSVGGRERGDYNEQFF.

Here the CDR3 reads CASSLGPGTEKETQYF. The V call is TRBV11-2, the J call TRBJ2-5; TCRdb selects TRBD1, and the lack of DNA leaves this call unchecked. CDR1 and CDR2 from the germline V gene are SGHAT and FQNNGV. The CDR3 has 16 residues.

The CDR3 sequence is CASSYPREWDLYF. V is TRBV6-6 and J is TRBJ2-4; as DNA is missing, the TRBD1 call by TCRdb cannot be tested. The V gene's germline CDR1 is MNHNY and CDR2 SVGAGI (reference sequence). The CDR3 has 13 amino acids.

This chain links TRBV24-1 with TRBJ2-5; TCRdb reports TRBD2, a call that lacks DNA to check it against. Per germline, CDR1 KGHDR and CDR2 SFDVKD. This CDR3 contains 17 residues. The CDR3: CATSDFRARFDQETQYF.